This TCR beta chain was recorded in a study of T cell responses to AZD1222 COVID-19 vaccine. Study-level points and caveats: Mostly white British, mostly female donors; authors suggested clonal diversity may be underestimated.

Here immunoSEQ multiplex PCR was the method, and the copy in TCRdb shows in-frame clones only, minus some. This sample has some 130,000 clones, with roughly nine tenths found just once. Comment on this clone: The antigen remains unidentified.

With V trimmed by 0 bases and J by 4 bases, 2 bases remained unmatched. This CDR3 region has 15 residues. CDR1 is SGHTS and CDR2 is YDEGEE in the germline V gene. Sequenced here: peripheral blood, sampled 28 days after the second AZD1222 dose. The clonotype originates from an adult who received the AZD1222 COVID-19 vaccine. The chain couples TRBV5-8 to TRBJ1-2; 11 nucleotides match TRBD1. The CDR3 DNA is TGTGCCAGCAGCTTGGGGACAGGGGGCCGCTATGGCTACACCTTC. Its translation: CASSLGTGGRYGYTF.